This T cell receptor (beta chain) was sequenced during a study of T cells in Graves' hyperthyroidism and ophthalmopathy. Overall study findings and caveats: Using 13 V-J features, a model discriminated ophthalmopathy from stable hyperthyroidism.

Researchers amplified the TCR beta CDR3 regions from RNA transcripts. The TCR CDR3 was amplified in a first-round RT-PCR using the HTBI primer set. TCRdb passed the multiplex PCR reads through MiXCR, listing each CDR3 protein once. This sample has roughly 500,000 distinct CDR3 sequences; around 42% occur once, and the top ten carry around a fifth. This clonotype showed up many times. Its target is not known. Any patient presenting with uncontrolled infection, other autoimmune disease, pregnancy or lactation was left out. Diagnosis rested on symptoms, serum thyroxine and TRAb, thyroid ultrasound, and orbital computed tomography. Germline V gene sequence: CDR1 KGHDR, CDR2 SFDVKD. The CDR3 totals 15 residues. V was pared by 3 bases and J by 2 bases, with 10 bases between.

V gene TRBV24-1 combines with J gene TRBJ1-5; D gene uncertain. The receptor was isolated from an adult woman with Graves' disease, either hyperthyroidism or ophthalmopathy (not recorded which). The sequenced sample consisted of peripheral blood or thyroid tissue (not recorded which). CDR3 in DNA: TGTGCCACCAGTGATAGGGTCGGGGGCAATCAGCCCCAGCATTTT. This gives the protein CATSDRVGGNQPQHF.